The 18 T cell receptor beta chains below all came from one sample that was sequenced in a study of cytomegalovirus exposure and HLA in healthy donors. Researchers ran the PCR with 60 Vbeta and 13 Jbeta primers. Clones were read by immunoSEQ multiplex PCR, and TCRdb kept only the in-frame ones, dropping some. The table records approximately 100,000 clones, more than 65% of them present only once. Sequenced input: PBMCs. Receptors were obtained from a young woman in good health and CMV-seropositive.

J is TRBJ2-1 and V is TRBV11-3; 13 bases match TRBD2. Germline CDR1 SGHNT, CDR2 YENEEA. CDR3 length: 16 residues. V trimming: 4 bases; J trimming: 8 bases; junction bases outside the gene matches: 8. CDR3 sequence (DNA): TGTGCCAGCAGCTCTGGACTAGCGGGAGTCTTCGATGAGCAGTTCTTC. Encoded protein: CASSSGLAGVFDEQFF.

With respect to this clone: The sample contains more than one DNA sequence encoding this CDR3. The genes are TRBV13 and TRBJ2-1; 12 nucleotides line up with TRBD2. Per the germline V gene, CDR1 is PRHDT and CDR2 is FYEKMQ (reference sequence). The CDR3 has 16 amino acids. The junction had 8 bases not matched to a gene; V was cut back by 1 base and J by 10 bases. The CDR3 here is CASSLALAGGPDEQFF. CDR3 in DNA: TGTGCCAGCAGCTTAGCTCTAGCGGGAGGGCCCGACGAGCAGTTCTTC. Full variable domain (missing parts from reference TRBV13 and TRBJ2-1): AAGVIQSPRHLIKEKRETATLKCYPIPRHDTVYWYQQGPGQDPQFLISFYEKMQSDKGSIPDRFSAQQFSDYHSELNMSSLELGDSALYFCASSLALAGGPDEQFFGPGTRLTVL.

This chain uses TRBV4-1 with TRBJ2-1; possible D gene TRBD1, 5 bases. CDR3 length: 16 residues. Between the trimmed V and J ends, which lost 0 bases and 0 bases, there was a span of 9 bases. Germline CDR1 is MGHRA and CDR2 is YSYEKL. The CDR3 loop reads CASSQDWQGSYNEQFF. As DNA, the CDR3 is TGCGCCAGCAGCCAAGATTGGCAGGGCTCCTACAATGAGCAGTTCTTC.

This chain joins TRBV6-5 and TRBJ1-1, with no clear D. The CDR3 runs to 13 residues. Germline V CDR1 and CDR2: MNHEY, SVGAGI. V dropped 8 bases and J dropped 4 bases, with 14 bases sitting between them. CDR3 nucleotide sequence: TGTGCCAGCCTCCCCGGGGTTGGCACTGAAGCTTTCTTT. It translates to CASLPGVGTEAFF.

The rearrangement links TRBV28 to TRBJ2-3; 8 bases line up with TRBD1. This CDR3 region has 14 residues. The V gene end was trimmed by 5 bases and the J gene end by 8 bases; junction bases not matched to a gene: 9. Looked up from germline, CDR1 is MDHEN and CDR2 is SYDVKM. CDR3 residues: CASSVGQGGGTQYF. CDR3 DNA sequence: TGTGCCAGCAGTGTTGGACAGGGTGGAGGTACGCAGTATTTT. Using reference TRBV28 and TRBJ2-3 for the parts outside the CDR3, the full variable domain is DVKVTQSSRYLVKRTGEKVFLECVQDMDHENMFWYRQDPGLGLRLIYFSYDVKMKEKGDIPEGYSVSREKKERFSLILESASTNQTSMYLCASSVGQGGGTQYFGPGTRLTVL.

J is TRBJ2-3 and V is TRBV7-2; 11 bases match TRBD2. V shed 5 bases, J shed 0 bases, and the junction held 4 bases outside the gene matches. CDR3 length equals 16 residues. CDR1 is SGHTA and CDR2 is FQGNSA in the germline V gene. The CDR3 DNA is TGTGCCAGCAGCCTTATAGCGGGAGGGAGCACAGATACGCAGTATTTT. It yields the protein CASSLIAGGSTDTQYF.

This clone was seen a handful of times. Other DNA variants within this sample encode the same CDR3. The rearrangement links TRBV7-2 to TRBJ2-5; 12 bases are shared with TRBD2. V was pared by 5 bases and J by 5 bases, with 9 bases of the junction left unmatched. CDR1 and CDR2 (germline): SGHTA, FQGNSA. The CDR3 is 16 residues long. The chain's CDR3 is CASSQTSGSGRETQYF. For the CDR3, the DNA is TGTGCCAGCAGCCAGACTAGCGGGAGTGGAAGGGAGACCCAGTACTTC.

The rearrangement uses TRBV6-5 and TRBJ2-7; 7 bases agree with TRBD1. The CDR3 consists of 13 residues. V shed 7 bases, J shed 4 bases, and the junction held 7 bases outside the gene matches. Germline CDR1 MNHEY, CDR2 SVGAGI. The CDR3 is CASKATGSYEQYF. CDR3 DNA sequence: TGTGCCAGCAAGGCGACAGGGTCATACGAGCAGTACTTC.

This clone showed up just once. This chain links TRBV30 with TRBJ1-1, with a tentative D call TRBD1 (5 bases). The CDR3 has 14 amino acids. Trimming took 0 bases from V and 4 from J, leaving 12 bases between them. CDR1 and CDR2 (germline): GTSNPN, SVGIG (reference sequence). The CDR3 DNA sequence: TGTGCCTGGAGTGTAGACAGCGACGGCACTGAAGCTTTCTTT. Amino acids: CAWSVDSDGTEAFF.

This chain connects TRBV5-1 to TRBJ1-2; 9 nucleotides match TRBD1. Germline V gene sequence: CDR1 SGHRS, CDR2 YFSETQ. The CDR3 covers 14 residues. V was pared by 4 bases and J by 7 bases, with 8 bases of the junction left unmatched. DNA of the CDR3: TGCGCCAGCAGCCCCGGGACAGGGAATCCTGGCTACACCTTC. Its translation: CASSPGTGNPGYTF.

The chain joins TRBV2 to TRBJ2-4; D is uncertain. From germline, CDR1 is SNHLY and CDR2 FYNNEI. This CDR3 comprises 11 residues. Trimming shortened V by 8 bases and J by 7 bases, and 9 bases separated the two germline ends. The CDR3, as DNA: TGTGCCAGCTGCTACTTGAACATTCAGTACTTC. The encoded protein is CASCYLNIQYF.

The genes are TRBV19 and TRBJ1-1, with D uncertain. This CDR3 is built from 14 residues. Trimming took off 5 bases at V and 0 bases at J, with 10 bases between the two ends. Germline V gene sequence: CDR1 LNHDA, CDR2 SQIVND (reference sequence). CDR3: CASSLNGMNTEAFF. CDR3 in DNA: TGTGCCAGTAGTTTGAACGGTATGAACACTGAAGCTTTCTTT. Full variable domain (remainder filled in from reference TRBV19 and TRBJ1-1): DGGITQSPKYLFRKEGQNVTLSCEQNLNHDAMYWYRQDPGQGLRLIYYSQIVNDFQKGDIAEGYSVSREKKESFPLTVTSAQKNPTAFYLCASSLNGMNTEAFFGQGTRLTVV.

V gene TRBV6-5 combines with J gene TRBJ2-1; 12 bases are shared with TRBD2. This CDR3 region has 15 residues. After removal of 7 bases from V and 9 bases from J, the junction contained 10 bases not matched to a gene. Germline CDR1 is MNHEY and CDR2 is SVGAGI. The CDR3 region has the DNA TGTGCCAGCACCAGACTAGCGGGAGAACCCGCTGAGCAGTTCTTC. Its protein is CASTRLAGEPAEQFF.

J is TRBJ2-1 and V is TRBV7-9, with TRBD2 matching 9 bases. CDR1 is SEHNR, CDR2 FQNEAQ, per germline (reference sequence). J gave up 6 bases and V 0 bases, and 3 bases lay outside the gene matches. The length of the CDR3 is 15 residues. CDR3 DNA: TGTGCCAGCAGCTTAGCTCTAGCGGGAACCAATGAGCAGTTCTTC. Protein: CASSLALAGTNEQFF.

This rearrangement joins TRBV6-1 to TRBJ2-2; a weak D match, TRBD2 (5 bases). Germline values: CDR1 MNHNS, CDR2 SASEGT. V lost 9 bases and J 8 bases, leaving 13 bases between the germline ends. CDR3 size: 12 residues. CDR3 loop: CASHISGGELFF. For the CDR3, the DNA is TGTGCCAGTCACATATCGGGGGGGGAGCTGTTTTTT.

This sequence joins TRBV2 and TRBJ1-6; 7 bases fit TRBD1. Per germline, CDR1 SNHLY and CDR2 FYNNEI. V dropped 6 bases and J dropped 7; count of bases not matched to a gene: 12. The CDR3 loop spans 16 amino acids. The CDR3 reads CASRVETGVQNSPLHF. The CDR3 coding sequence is TGTGCCAGCAGAGTCGAAACAGGGGTTCAGAATTCACCCCTCCACTTT.

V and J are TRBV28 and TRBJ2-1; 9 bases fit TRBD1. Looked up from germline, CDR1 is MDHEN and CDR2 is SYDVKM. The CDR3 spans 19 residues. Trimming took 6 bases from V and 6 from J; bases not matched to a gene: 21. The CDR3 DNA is TGTGCCAGCAGCCCTCCGATTACGAATAGGGACAGGGCTAGCAATGAGCAGTTCTTC. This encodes CASSPPITNRDRASNEQFF.

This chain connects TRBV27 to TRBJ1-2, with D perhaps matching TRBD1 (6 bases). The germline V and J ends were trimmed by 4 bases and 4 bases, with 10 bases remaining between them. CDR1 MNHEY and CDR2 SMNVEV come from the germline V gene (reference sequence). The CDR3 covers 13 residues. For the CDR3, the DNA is TGTGCCAGCAGTTATGTACAGGGCTATGGCTACACCTTC. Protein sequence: CASSYVQGYGYTF.